Sequencing of this TCR beta chain was carried out in a study of graft-versus-host responses after intestinal transplantation. Study background: Multivisceral, liver-intestinal, or isolated intestinal grafts went to recipients. Recipients were all induced with anti-thymocyte globulin, then given tacrolimus and steroids for around 3 years.

The assay was immunoSEQ multiplex PCR, and TCRdb's table has in-frame clones only and misses some. The data contain about 130,000 clones, 92% of them singletons. Trimming removed 2 bases at V and 10 bases at J, with 18 bases between. This CDR3 is built from 15 residues. CDR1 SGHVS and CDR2 FQNEAQ come from the germline V gene. As regards this clone: Its antigen is undetermined.

The gene calls are TRBV7-8 and TRBJ1-5; D not certain. This sample comprised unstimulated CD4+ T cells sorted from spleen or lymph node cells, obtained before intestinal transplant. This receptor was identified in a human donor who received an intestinal transplant. The CDR3 region is CASSLSSVSISPQHF. The DNA of the CDR3 is TGTGCCAGCAGCTTATCCTCTGTCTCAATCAGCCCCCAGCATTTT. Full variable domain (rest looked up from reference TRBV7-8 and TRBJ1-5): GAGVSQSPRYKVAKRGQDVALRCDPISGHVSLFWYQQALGQGPEFLTYFQNEAQLDKSGLPSDRFFAERPEGSVSTLKIQRTQQEDSAVYLCASSLSSVSISPQHFGDGTRLSIL.